This T cell receptor beta chain originates from a study of blood T cell repertoires in COVID-19. Repertoires were generated with immunoSEQ multiplex PCR, while TCRdb's copy carries only in-frame clones and drops some. The sample lists about 180,000 clones, roughly 87% occurring once. Living in roughly 23 US areas, the participants were between 18 and 89 years of age. With V trimmed by 1 base and J by 5 bases, 7 bases remained unmatched. Germline values: CDR1 MGHRA, CDR2 YSYEKL. This CDR3 comprises 16 residues. The sample comprised PBMCs or T cells enriched from blood (not recorded which). The chain combines TRBV4-1 with TRBJ2-1; 8 bases line up with TRBD2. This TCR was recovered from a woman aged 40 to 50 with acute COVID-19. The CDR3 sequence: CASSQAGGGNNNEQFF. DNA of the CDR3: TGCGCCAGCAGCCAAGCTGGCGGGGGGAATAACAATGAGCAGTTCTTC.